The 9 T cell receptor beta chains below all came from one sample that was sequenced in a study of cytomegalovirus exposure and HLA in healthy donors. Sequencing used immunoSEQ multiplex PCR; TCRdb keeps in-frame clones, though not all of them. The sample carries approximately 280,000 clones, 80% to 90% recorded once. The sequenced sample was PBMCs. The receptors shown here come from a woman in her late teens or twenties in good health and CMV-seronegative.

This clone was recorded only once. CDR3: CASSIDRGVYGYTF. For the CDR3, the DNA is TGTGCCAGTAGTATCGACAGGGGAGTCTATGGCTACACCTTC. The rearrangement joins TRBV19 to TRBJ1-2, with 8 bases aligning to TRBD1. The V gene end was trimmed by 3 bases and the J gene end by 4 bases; junction bases not matched to a gene: 4. CDR1 and CDR2 from the germline V gene are LNHDA and SQIVND (reference sequence). CDR3 length: 14 amino acids. Based on the CDR3 plus reference TRBV19 and TRBJ1-2, the full variable domain is DGGITQSPKYLFRKEGQNVTLSCEQNLNHDAMYWYRQDPGQGLRLIYYSQIVNDFQKGDIAEGYSVSREKKESFPLTVTSAQKNPTAFYLCASSIDRGVYGYTFGSGTRLTVV.

This chain joins TRBV30 and TRBJ1-1; D remains unclear. With 2 bases removed from V and 7 bases from J, the gap between germline ends came to 8 bases. The length of the CDR3 is 11 residues. Germline V gene sequence: CDR1 GTSNPN, CDR2 SVGIG (reference sequence). CDR3 DNA: TGTGCCTGGAGTTGGAGGATTGAAGCTTTCTTT. The encoded protein is CAWSWRIEAFF.

The chain is built from TRBV27 and TRBJ2-3; 11 bases map to TRBD2. Germline V gives CDR1 MNHEY, CDR2 SMNVEV (reference sequence). The CDR3 contains 17 residues. Trimming removed 3 bases from V and 2 bases from J; junction bases left unmatched: 7. This CDR3 reads CASSFIALAGATDTQYF. In nucleotides, the CDR3 is TGTGCCAGCAGTTTTATAGCACTAGCGGGAGCCACAGATACGCAGTATTTT.

The chain recombines TRBV11-2 with TRBJ2-5; 10 positions agree with TRBD1. CDR1 and CDR2 from the germline V gene are SGHAT and FQNNGV. Trimming removed 5 bases from V and 5 bases from J; junction bases left unmatched: 8. The CDR3 has 15 residues. Here the CDR3 reads CASSLGTGESETQYF. CDR3 DNA: TGTGCCAGCAGCCTGGGGACAGGGGAATCGGAGACCCAGTACTTC.

The gene calls are TRBV4-3 and TRBJ2-7, with D possibly being TRBD1 (6 bases). The CDR3 has 13 residues. Germline assignment: CDR1 LGHNA and CDR2 YSLEER. V was cut by 2 bases and J by 3 bases, with 8 bases left in between. The CDR3 here is CASSQNRDYEQYF. In nucleotides, the CDR3 is TGCGCCAGCAGCCAAAACAGGGACTACGAGCAGTACTTC.

This chain links TRBV10-3 with TRBJ2-1; 14 positions agree with TRBD2. There are 15 residues in the CDR3. Germline CDR1 and CDR2: ENHRY and SYGVKD. The V and J ends lost 8 bases and 7 bases, in that order; junction bases with no gene match: 7. CDR3 coding DNA: TGTGCCATCGAGGGGGGACTAGCGGGAGAAAATGAGCAGTTCTTC. This translates into CAIEGGLAGENEQFF.

A few counts support this clone. V and J are TRBV5-4 and TRBJ2-1, with 10 bases fitting TRBD2. Germline lookup yields CDR1 SGHNT and CDR2 YYREEE (reference sequence). This CDR3 region has 16 residues. V was clipped by 1 base and J by 4 bases; unmatched bases: 5. The CDR3 region is CASSLSTSGMYNEQFF. CDR3 nucleotide sequence: TGTGCCAGCAGCTTGAGTACTAGCGGGATGTACAATGAGCAGTTCTTC.

This chain uses TRBV6-4 with TRBJ1-1, with D uncertain. V lost 3 bases and J 6 bases, leaving 11 bases between the germline ends. This CDR3 is built from 13 residues. Germline CDR1 and CDR2: MRHNA and SNTAGT. CDR3 DNA: TGTGCCAGCAGTGAGTCGCCGGGTGCTGAAGCTTTCTTT. It yields the protein CASSESPGAEAFF.

This chain connects TRBV4-3 to TRBJ2-2; 7 bases map to TRBD1. From germline, CDR1 is LGHNA and CDR2 YSLEER. The CDR3 is 17 residues long. V trimming: 5 bases; J trimming: 1 base; junction bases outside the gene matches: 10. CDR3: CASSSRTWTGNTGELFF. Written as DNA, the CDR3 is TGCGCCAGCAGCTCAAGAACCTGGACAGGGAACACCGGGGAGCTGTTTTTT.